The TCR beta chain under discussion was sequenced for a study of Graves' ophthalmopathy and Graves' hyperthyroidism. This clonotype showed up just once. The CDR3 spans 17 residues. The V end lost 5 bases, the J end lost 3 bases, and 22 bases lay between the germline ends. From germline, CDR1 is MGHDK and CDR2 SYGVNS. Researchers took RNA transcripts and amplified TCR beta CDR3 regions from them. The workflow started with a first-round RT-PCR run with HTBI primers and then moved on to a second-round multiplex PCR. From the multiplex PCR reads, TCRdb called clonotypes with MiXCR, one entry per CDR3 protein. The data hold approximately 640,000 distinct CDR3 sequences, with about two fifths observed a single time. Having ophthalmopathy, the donors showed moderate-to-severe activity, CAS ≥3 and NOSPECS ≥4, with disease lasting under 3 months.

The sample taken for sequencing was peripheral blood. This clonotype originated in an adult man with Graves' ophthalmopathy. The chain carries TRBV25-1 and TRBJ1-2; no firm D call. CDR3 coding DNA: TGTGCCAGCAGTTTATCGAAACACGCAAGACAAGACTATGGCTACACCTTC. This encodes CASSLSKHARQDYGYTF.